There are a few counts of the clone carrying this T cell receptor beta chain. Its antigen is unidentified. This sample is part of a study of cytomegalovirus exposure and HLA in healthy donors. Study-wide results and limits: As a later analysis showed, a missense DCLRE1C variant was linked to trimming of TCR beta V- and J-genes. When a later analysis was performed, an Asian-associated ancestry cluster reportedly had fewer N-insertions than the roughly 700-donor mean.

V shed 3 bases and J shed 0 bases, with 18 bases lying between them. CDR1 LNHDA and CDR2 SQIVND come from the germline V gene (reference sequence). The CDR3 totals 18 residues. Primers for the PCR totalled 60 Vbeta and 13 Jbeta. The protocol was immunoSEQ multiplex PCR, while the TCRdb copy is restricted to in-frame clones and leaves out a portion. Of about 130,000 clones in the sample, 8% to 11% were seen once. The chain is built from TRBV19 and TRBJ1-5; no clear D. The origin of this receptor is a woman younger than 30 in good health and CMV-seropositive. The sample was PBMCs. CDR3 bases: TGTGCCAGTAGTATGGCTCCCCTCCTTACGCATAGCAATCAGCCCCAGCATTTT. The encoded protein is CASSMAPLLTHSNQPQHF.